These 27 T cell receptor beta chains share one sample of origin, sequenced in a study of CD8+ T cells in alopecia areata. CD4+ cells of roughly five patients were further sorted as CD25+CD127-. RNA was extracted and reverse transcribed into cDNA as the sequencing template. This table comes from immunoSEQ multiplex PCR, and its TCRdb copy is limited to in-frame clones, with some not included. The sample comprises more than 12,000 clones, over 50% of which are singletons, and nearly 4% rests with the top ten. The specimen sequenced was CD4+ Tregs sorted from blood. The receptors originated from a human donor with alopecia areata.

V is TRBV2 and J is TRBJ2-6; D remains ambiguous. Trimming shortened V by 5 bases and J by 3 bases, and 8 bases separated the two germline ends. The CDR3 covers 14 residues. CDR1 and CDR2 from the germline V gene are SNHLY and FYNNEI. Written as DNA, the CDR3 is TGTGCCAGCAGTTCCTTATATGGGGCCAACGTCCTGACTTTC. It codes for CASSSLYGANVLTF.

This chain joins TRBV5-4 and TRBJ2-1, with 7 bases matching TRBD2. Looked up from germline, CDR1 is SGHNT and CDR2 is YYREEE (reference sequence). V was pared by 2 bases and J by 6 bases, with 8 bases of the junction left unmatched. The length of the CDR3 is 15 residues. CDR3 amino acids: CASSLVAGLRNEQFF. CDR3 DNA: TGTGCCAGCAGCTTAGTAGCGGGCCTACGCAATGAGCAGTTCTTC.

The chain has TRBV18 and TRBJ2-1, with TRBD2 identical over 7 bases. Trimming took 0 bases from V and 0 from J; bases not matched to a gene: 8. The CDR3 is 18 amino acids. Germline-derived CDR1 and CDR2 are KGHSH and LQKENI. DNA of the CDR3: TGTGCCAGCTCACCACCCAATATCCAGCGGGGCTCCTACAATGAGCAGTTCTTC. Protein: CASSPPNIQRGSYNEQFF.

The CDR3 DNA sequence: TGTGCCACCCGAAGGGAGGGGGCGTATTACGAGCAGTACTTC. Protein product: CATRREGAYYEQYF. The gene calls are TRBV6-1 and TRBJ2-7; D is perhaps TRBD1 or TRBD2 (7 bases each). Trimming removed 10 bases from V and 4 bases from J, with 20 bases in between. This CDR3 has 14 amino acids. The germline V gene has CDR1 MNHNS and CDR2 SASEGT.

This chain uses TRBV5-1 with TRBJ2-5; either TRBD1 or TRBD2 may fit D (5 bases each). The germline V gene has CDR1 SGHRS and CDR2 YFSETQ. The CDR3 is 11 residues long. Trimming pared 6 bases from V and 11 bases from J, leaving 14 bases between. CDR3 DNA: TGCGCCAGCATGAGGGGCCTTGAGCAGTACTTC. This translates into CASMRGLEQYF.

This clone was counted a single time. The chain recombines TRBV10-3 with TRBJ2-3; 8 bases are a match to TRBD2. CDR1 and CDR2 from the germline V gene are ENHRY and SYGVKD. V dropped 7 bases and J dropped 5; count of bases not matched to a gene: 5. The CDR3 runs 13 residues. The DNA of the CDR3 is TGTGCCATCAACGGGAGGGGGGAAGATACGCAGTATTTT. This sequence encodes CAINGRGEDTQYF.

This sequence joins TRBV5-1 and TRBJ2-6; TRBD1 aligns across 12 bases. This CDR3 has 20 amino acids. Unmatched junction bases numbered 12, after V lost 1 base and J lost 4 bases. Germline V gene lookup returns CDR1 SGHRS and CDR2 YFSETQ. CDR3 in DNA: TGCGCCAGCAGCTTGAGGAGGTCGGGACAGGGGGCGCCCGGGGCCAACGTCCTGACTTTC. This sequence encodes CASSLRRSGQGAPGANVLTF. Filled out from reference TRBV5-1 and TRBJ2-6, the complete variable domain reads KAGVTQTPRYLIKTRGQQVTLSCSPISGHRSVSWYQQTPGQGLQFLFEYFSETQRNKGNFPGRFSGRQFSNSRSEMNVSTLELGDSALYLCASSLRRSGQGAPGANVLTFGAGSRLTVL.

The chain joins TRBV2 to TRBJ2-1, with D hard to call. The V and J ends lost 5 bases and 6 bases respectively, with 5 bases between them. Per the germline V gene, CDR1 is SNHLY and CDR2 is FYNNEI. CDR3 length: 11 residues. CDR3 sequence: CASSNTNEQFF. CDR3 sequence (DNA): TGTGCCAGCAGTAATACCAATGAGCAGTTCTTC.

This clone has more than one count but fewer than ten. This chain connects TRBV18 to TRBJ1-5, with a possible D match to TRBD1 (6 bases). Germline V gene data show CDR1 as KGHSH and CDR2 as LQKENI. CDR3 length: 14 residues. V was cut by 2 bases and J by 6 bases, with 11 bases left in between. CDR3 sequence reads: CASSPGGPTQPQHF. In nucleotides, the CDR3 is TGTGCCAGCTCACCAGGGGGGCCCACTCAGCCCCAGCATTTT.

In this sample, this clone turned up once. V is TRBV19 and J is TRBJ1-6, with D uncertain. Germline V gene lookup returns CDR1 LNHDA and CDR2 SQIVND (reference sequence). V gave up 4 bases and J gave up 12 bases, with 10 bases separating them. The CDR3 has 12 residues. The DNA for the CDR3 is TGTGCCAGTAGTAGGACCGACCAACCCCTCCACTTT. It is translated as CASSRTDQPLHF.

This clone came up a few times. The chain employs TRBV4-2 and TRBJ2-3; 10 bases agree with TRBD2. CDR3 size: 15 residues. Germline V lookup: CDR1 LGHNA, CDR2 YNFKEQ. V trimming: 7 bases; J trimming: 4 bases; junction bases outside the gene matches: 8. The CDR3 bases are TGTGCCAGCACTCTTCTAGCGGGAGATGCAGATACGCAGTATTTT. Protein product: CASTLLAGDADTQYF.

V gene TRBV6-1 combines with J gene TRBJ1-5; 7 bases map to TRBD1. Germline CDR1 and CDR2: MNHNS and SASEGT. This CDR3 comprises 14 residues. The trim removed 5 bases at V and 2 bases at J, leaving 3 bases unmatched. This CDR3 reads CASSRGTGNQPQHF. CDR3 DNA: TGTGCCAGCAGTAGAGGGACAGGCAATCAGCCCCAGCATTTT.

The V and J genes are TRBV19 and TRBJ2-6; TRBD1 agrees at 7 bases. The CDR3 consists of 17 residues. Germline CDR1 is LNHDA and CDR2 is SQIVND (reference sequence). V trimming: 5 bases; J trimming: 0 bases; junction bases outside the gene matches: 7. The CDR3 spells CASSATGVASGANVLTF. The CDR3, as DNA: TGTGCCAGTAGTGCCACAGGGGTGGCCTCTGGGGCCAACGTCCTGACTTTC. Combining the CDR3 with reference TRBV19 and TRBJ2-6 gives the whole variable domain DGGITQSPKYLFRKEGQNVTLSCEQNLNHDAMYWYRQDPGQGLRLIYYSQIVNDFQKGDIAEGYSVSREKKESFPLTVTSAQKNPTAFYLCASSATGVASGANVLTFGAGSRLTVL.

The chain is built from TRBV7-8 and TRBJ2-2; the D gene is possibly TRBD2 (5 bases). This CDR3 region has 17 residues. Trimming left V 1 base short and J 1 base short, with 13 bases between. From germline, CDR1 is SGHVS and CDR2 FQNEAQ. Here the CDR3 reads CASSLERAGWNTGELFF. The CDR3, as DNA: TGTGCCAGCAGCTTAGAACGGGCGGGCTGGAACACCGGGGAGCTGTTTTTT.

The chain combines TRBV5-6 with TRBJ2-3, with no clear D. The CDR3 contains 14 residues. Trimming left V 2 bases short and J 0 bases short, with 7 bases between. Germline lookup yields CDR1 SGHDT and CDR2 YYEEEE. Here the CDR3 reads CASSFIGSTDTQYF. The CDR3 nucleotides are TGTGCCAGCAGCTTTATAGGGAGCACAGATACGCAGTATTTT. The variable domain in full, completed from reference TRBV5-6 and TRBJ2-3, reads DAGVTQSPTHLIKTRGQQVTLRCSPKSGHDTVSWYQQALGQGPQFIFQYYEEEERQRGNFPDRFSGHQFPNYSSELNVNALLLGDSALYLCASSFIGSTDTQYFGPGTRLTVL.

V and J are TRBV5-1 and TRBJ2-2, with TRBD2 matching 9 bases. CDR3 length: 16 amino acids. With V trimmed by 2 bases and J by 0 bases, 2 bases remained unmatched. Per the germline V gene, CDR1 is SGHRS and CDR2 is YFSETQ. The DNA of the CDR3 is TGCGCCAGCAGCTTAGCGGGAGGCCCGAACACCGGGGAGCTGTTTTTT. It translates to CASSLAGGPNTGELFF.

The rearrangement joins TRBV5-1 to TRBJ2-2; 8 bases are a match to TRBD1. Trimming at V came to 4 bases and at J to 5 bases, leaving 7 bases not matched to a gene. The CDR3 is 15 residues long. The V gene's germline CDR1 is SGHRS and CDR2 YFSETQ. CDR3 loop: CASSLRGLGTGELFF. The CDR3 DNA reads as TGCGCCAGCAGCCTCAGGGGGCTGGGGACCGGGGAGCTGTTTTTT. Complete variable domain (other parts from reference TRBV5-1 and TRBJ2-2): KAGVTQTPRYLIKTRGQQVTLSCSPISGHRSVSWYQQTPGQGLQFLFEYFSETQRNKGNFPGRFSGRQFSNSRSEMNVSTLELGDSALYLCASSLRGLGTGELFFGEGSRLTVL.

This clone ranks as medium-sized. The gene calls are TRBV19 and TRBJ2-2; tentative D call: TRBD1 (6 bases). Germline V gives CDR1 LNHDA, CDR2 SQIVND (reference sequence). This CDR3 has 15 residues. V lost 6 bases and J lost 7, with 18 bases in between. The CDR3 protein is CASSQRQGSIGELFF. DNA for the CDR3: TGTGCCAGTAGCCAACGGCAGGGGTCCATCGGGGAGCTGTTTTTT.

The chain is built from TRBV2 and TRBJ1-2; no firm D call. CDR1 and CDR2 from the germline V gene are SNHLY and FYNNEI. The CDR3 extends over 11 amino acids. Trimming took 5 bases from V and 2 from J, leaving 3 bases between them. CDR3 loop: CASSNNYGYTF. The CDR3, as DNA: TGTGCCAGCAGTAACAACTATGGCTACACCTTC.

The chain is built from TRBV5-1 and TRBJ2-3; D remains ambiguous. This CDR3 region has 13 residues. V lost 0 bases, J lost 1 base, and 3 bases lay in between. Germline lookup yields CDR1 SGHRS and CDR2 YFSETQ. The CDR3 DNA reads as TGCGCCAGCAGCTTGGGGGGCACAGATACGCAGTATTTT. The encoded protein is CASSLGGTDTQYF.

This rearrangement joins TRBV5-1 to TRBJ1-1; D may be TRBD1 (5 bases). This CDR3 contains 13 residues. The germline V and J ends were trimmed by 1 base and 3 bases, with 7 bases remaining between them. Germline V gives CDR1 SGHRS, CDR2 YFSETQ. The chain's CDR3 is CASSLSGDTEAFF. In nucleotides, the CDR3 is TGCGCCAGCAGCTTGTCGGGGGACACTGAAGCTTTCTTT.

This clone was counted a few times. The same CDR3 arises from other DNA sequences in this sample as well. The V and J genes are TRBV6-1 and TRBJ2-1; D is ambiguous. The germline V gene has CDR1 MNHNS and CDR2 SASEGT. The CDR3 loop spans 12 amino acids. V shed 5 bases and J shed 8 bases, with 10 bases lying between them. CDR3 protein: CASSPQGHEQFF. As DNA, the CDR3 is TGTGCCAGCAGTCCCCAAGGCCATGAGCAGTTCTTC.

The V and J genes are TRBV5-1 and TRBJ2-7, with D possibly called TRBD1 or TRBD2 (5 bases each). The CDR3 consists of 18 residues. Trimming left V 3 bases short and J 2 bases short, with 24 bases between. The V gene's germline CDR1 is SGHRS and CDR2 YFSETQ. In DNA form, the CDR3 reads TGCGCCAGCAGCTCTTTTCCTCCGACCGGGACGGTAGCCTACGAGCAGTACTTC. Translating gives CASSSFPPTGTVAYEQYF.

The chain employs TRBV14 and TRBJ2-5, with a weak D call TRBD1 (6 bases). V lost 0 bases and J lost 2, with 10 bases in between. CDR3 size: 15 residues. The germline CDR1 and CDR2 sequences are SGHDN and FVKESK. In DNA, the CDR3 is TGTGCCAGCAGCCAAGATGGGACACTACAAGAGACCCAGTACTTC. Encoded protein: CASSQDGTLQETQYF.

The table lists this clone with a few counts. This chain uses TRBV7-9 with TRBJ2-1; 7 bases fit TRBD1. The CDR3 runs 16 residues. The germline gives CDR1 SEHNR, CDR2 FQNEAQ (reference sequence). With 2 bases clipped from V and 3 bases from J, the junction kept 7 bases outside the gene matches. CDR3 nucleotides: TGTGCCAGCAGCTTATTGGGACAGTTAAACTACAATGAGCAGTTCTTC. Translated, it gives CASSLLGQLNYNEQFF. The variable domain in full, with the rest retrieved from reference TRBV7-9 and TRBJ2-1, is DTGVSQNPRHKITKRGQNVTFRCDPISEHNRLYWYRQTLGQGPEFLTYFQNEAQLEKSRLLSDRFSAERPKGSFSTLEIQRTEQGDSAMYLCASSLLGQLNYNEQFFGPGTRLTVL.

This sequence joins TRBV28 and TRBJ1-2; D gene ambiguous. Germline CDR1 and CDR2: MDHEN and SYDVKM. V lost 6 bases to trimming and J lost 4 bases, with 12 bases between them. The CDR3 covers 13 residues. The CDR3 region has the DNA TGTGCCAGCAGCCCGGAGAGGATCTATGGCTACACCTTC. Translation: CASSPERIYGYTF.

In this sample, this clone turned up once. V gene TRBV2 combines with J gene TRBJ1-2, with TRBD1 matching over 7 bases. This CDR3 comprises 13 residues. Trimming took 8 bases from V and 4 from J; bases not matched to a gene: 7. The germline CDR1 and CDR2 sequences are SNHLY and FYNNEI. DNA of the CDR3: TGTGCCAGCGGGGGACAGCTAAGCTATGGCTACACCTTC. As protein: CASGGQLSYGYTF.